This TCR beta chain was sequenced in a study of blood T cell repertoires in COVID-19. Study details: Researchers got acute and convalescent COVID-19 samples from the United States, Italy and Spain. T cells, B-cell-depleted T cells, or PBMCs supplied cDNA or gDNA.

Study processing details: Scientists estimated how many nucleated cells there were by amplifying reference gene primers. Generated by immunoSEQ multiplex PCR, the TCRdb table keeps only in-frame clones and is missing some. V, J and clone size reflect that table, while D and trimming were determined from the DNA. The table has around 140,000 clones, around 89% seen once. Patients from Seattle were sampled longitudinally, starting during active infection. Sequenced: peripheral blood. The sequence was obtained from a man between 60 and 75 years old with COVID-19, enrolled during active disease.

The CDR3 DNA follows: TGTGCCAGCACGGCAGGGAATTCACCCCTCCACTTT. Amino acid sequence: CASTAGNSPLHF. The chain carries TRBV6-5 and TRBJ1-6; weak D call: TRBD1 (5 bases). This CDR3 is 12 amino acids long. With 7 bases removed from V and 7 bases from J, the gap between germline ends came to 8 bases. Germline V gene data show CDR1 as MNHEY and CDR2 as SVGAGI.